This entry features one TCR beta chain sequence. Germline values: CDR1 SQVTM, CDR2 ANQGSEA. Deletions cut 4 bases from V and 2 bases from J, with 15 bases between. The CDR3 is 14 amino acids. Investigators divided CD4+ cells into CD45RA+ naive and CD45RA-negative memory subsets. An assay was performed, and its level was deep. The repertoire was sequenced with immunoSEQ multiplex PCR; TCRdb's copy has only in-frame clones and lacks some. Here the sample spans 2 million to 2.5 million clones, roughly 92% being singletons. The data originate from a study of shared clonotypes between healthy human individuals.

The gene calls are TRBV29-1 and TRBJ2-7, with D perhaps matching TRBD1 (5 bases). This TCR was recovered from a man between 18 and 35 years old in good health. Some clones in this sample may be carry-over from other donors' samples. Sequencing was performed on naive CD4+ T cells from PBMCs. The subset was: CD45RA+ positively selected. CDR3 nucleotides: TGCAGCGTTGGGGGCAGGACCTCCGCCTACGAGCAGTACTTC. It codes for CSVGGRTSAYEQYF.